This TCR beta chain is drawn from a study of cytomegalovirus exposure and HLA in healthy donors. Use of 60 Vbeta and 13 Jbeta primers characterized the PCR. The method was immunoSEQ multiplex PCR; TCRdb's version includes in-frame clones alone and lacks a portion of them. The sample yields around 85,000 clones, under 90% seen once. In germline, CDR1 is LNHDA, CDR2 SQIVND (reference sequence). V gave up 5 bases and J gave up 4 bases, with 17 bases separating them. CDR3 size: 15 residues. Sample: PBMCs. The TCR sequence derives from a man aged 50 or older in good health and CMV-seropositive. The genes are TRBV19 and TRBJ1-2; D gene uncertain. CDR3 residues: CASSGFAGIGYGYTF. The CDR3 DNA reads as TGTGCCAGTAGTGGGTTTGCGGGGATCGGCTATGGCTACACCTTC.